This TCR beta chain was captured in a study of shared T cell receptors in the human thymus (dated by TCRdb to about 2021). Study-level background: The study examined how the human thymus generates shared, self-reactive T-cell receptor alpha chains.

This clone was observed a handful of times. Its recognized antigen is unknown. It has no much larger one-base neighbor in the sample; base qualities were not kept. Libraries were constructed by the immunoSEQ multiplex PCR assay. TCRdb holds this immuneACCESS table with in-frame rearrangements only. Some clones are missing; in checked studies, unresolved V genes explain under half, and the rest has no known cause. The sample yields roughly 660,000 clones; around nine tenths were counted once. The top ten clonotypes cover 0.008% to 0.011% of the sample. The CDR3 runs 14 residues from the cysteine to the phenylalanine. The kept DNA is CDR3 alone, 42 bases in frame from the first base. Ends trimmed: V by 3 bases, J by 3 bases; bases unmatched to a gene: 0. CDR1 and CDR2 (MGHRA, YSYEKL) derive from the germline V gene. A further study also used this sample, focusing on human thymus T cells. The second paper further reports: The donors were immunologically healthy infants in Finland who had open corrective cardiac surgery for congenital heart defects. The thymus tissue came from surgical resects taken out during corrective cardiac surgery. Usage of V and J gene segments appeared to be biased in both the thymic and the peripheral blood repertoires. The related research found that thymic TCR repertoires overlapped highly between unrelated individuals. TCR alpha and beta repertoires from roughly 8 infant thymus samples and a few related peripheral blood samples were characterized in the study. Donor ages ranged from about 7 to 250 days, and the cohort comprised five or six male and a couple of female infants. Thymocytes were freed from the tissue by mechanical means and kept at -70 degrees C as pellets of roughly 8.5-31 million cells. A QIAsymphony instrument was used to extract genomic DNA from the frozen cell pellets. The immunoSEQ multiplex PCR assay was used to amplify the TCRB and TCRAD loci from a standardized amount of quality-controlled genomic DNA. The amplicons spanned the V(D)J region and were long enough to cover the CDR3 and allow V and J genes to be identified. The commercial immunoSEQ service was used to sequence amplicons on an Illumina platform. Primer bias and sequencing errors were corrected as previously described, and TCRAD and TCRB were defined on the basis of the IMGT database. immunoSEQ Analyzer 3.0 and VDJTools were used for repertoire analysis, which covered basic statistics, V/J segment usage, diversity estimates, rarefaction and pairwise overlap. Diversity was estimated with Chao1, ChaoE, Efron-Thisted, Shannon and inverse Simpson indices, and also on datasets down-sampled to the smallest sample. Repertoire overlap was assessed by strict matching of CDR3 nucleotide sequence, V gene and J gene, and clustering was done by Jaccard-based multidimensional scaling. On average, thymus samples gave 650,000 to 1,000,000 unique TCRB clonotypes, whereas blood samples gave 75,000 to 95,000.

Sequences were obtained from thymocytes. The chain was built from TRBV4-1 and TRBJ2-7, and TRBD2 aligns with 12 junction nucleotides. The receptor's source is a boy younger than two with a congenital heart defect. Donor details come from another sample of the same person, matched by shared clones. The CDR3 reads as follows: CASSQTSGSYEQYF. The DNA sequence is TGCGCCAGCAGCCAGACTAGCGGGAGCTACGAGCAGTACTTC.